The clone carrying this T cell receptor (beta chain) has a count of ten or more. These data originate in a study of early T cells in non-severe SARS-CoV-2 infection. From the 5' RACE reads, TCRdb called clonotypes with MiXCR, one entry per CDR3 protein. The table has tens of thousands of distinct CDR3 sequences, roughly 4.4% seen once. The CDR3 has 19 amino acids. Germline V CDR1 and CDR2: MDHEN, SYDVKM. V lost 10 bases and J lost 0; bases outside the gene matches: 15. The receptor was derived from an adult who was a healthcare worker with PCR-confirmed SARS-CoV-2 infection or an uninfected control (not recorded which). The rearrangement uses TRBV28 and TRBJ2-1; 13 bases are shared with TRBD2. Specimen: whole blood. The CDR3 protein is CATQPLTSGRTGSYNEQFF. The CDR3 nucleotides read TGTGCCACCCAACCCCTGACTAGCGGGAGGACGGGCTCCTACAATGAGCAGTTCTTC.